This TCR beta chain is from a study of OX40 agonist ivuxolimab in advanced cancers. A note on the overall study: The costimulatory receptor OX40 (CD134) was targeted by ivuxolimab, a fully human IgG2 agonistic monoclonal antibody. Intravenous ivuxolimab was administered to patients every 2 weeks at six dose levels: 0.01, 0.1, 0.3, 1.5, 3 and 10 mg/kg. Among the approximately 50 dose-escalation patients, about 19 had hepatocellular carcinoma, about 15 melanoma, 9 renal cell carcinoma and 9 head and neck cancer. In the dose-escalation cohort, 70% to 85% of patients were male, and the mean age was approximately 60 years with a range of roughly 20 to 80. Prior anti-PD-1, anti-PD-L1 or anti-CTLA-4 therapy was permitted, and checkpoint inhibitors had been received by about two fifths of dose-escalation patients. Partial responses occurred in three dose-escalation patients, of whom one had hepatocellular carcinoma and two had cutaneous melanoma. The purpose of peripheral TCRbeta sequencing was to test whether ivuxolimab changed TCR sequence diversity and led to clonal T-cell expansion. The paper reports the monotherapy dose-escalation portion (N ≈ 52 patients) of the phase I ivuxolimab trial.

As concerns this clone: The clone's antigen remains unknown. Base qualities are not provided; no much larger clone lies one nucleotide away.

Ends trimmed: V by 3 bases, J by 5 bases; bases unmatched to a gene: 4. Counted from cysteine to phenylalanine, this CDR3 has 14 amino acids. Solely the CDR3 DNA is kept, with 42 bases framed from the first base. The germline V gene provides CDR1 KGHSH and CDR2 LQKENI. Patients with a history of autoimmune disease or receiving systemic immunosuppression were excluded from the trial. Peripheral blood for TCR sequencing was collected from all dose cohorts at baseline, on cycle 4 day 1, and on cycle 7 day 1. Samples came from an open-label, multicenter, first-in-human phase I dose-escalation trial of ivuxolimab. The trial enrolled adults with locally advanced or metastatic head and neck squamous cell, hepatocellular, melanoma or renal cell carcinoma. CD4+ and CD8+ T cells were sorted separately from peripheral blood before TCR sequencing. Genomic DNA was extracted from sorted cells for sequencing of the TCRbeta CDR3 region. TCRbeta CDR3 regions were sequenced using the immunoSEQ Assay. As stored in TCRdb, this immuneACCESS dataset retains in-frame rearrangements with V and J assigned. A fraction of the clones does not appear; measured against another copy, unresolved V genes explain less than half of the discrepancy, and the remainder lacks a known reason. The sample table contains about 64,000 clones; only one count was recorded for approximately 90% of them. Roughly 0.45% of the sample is in the top ten clones.

Study-level results and caveats: In the 0.1-3.0 mg/kg groups, partial responders were among the patients with the lowest normalized peripheral clonal expansion, particularly in CD8+ T cells. After ivuxolimab, more expanded clones were found on average in CD8+ T cells than in CD4+ T cells. At doses of 0.1 to 3.0 mg/kg, clonal expansion of both CD4+ and CD8+ blood T cells was observed from baseline to week 6. The antigen specificity of the clonally expanded peripheral T cells was not determined. Low levels of normalized T-cell clonal expansion were also seen in some nonresponding patients.

This receptor was obtained from an adult with an advanced solid tumor such as melanoma, head and neck, liver or kidney cancer. The chain is encoded by TRBV18 joined to TRBJ2-3, and 8 bases in between align with TRBD2. The specimen comprised CD4+ or CD8+ T cells sorted from blood, sampled in a trial of the OX40 agonist ivuxolimab. This receptor carries the CDR3 CASSPGAGEDTQYF. The bases read TGTGCCAGCTCACCCGGAGCGGGAGAAGATACGCAGTATTTT.